This TCR beta chain was found in a study of T cells in Graves' hyperthyroidism and ophthalmopathy. This clonotype was seen repeatedly, ten times or more. The length of the CDR3 is 15 residues. The germline V gene encodes CDR1 MNHEY and CDR2 SVGEGT. The ends were cut back, 5 bases at V and 7 bases at J, with 15 bases in the middle. What was amplified from RNA transcripts were TCR beta CDR3 regions. RT-PCR in the first round (using the HTBI primer set) targeted the TCR CDR3. TCRdb analysed the multiplex PCR reads with MiXCR anew, one entry per CDR3 protein. The data contain 700,000 or so distinct CDR3 sequences, about 14% of them singletons.

Sequencing used blood. The TCR sequence derives from a woman aged 45-59 years with Graves' ophthalmopathy. The rearrangement links TRBV6-2 or TRBV6-3 to TRBJ1-6; D is ambiguous. DNA of the CDR3: TGTGCCAGCAGTCTACAGCCGTCGCCGAATTCACCCCTCCACTTT. Its protein product is CASSLQPSPNSPLHF.